Described below is a single TCR beta chain sequence and its context. What this receptor recognizes is not known. No clone much larger than this one lies a single base away; base qualities are absent. From cysteine to phenylalanine, the CDR3 is 14 amino acids long. Just the 42-base CDR3 DNA is kept, in frame starting at base 1. V and J lose 8 bases and 3 bases, and a span of 15 bases separates them. Via the germline V gene (reference sequence), CDR1 is MNHNY and CDR2 SVGAGI. These data originate in a study of blood T cells in healthy people across ages (dated by TCRdb to between 2014 and 2017). For context, the study as a whole: In model experiments, template switching captured roughly one uniquely barcoded TCR beta cDNA molecule for every two T cells. The study measured age-related changes in TCR beta repertoire diversity using deep sequencing normalized with unique cDNA molecular identifiers. Donors were grouped into four age groups: young (average about 15 years), middle-aged (39), aged (62) and long-lived (82). Donors of different ages were randomly distributed across sequencing lanes to avoid experimental bias. For two donors (one aged 18 to 29 and one aged 80 or older), the study analyzed two additional independent replicas of 1 million unique cDNA reads from the same blood draw.

Overall study results and their limits: Compared with the aged group, the long-lived group had more naive CD4+ T cells, fewer expanded clones and increased TCR diversity, a pattern suggesting age selection. Donor CMV infection status was unknown, potentially confounding age-related changes in expanded clonotypes. Bulk unsorted PBMC profiling prevented conclusive comparison of naive and antigen-experienced compartments. A strong correlation was found between observed TCR beta diversity and the percentage of naive T cells measured by flow cytometry. As age increased, observed TCR beta diversity per million T cells dropped in a roughly linear way, and a significant reduction was already evident by age approximately 40. Estimates of total diversity from one million sequenced T cells were regarded as lower bounds and underestimates.

The receptor library was made with 5' RACE. Sequenced using an Illumina HiSeq 2500. The second PCR ran for roughly 6 to 11 cycles and used a J-beta primer mix along with a sample-barcoded 5' primer. A unique molecular identifier was introduced onto each TCR beta cDNA molecule by a template-switch 5' adaptor carrying 12 random nucleotides. Each sample yielded at least 2.5 million CDR3-containing paired-end reads. First-strand cDNA was synthesized from all RNA with the Mint cDNA synthesis kit, primed by a TRBC-specific oligonucleotide. All cDNA was treated with uracil-DNA glycosylase and then went through a first 18-cycle PCR with the universal primers M1SS and BC2_uni_R. For the original study's pipeline: For normalization, 1 million high-quality reads, each with a distinct molecular identifier, were randomly selected from each sample. Reads sharing molecular identifiers were discarded rather than binned into consensus sequences. MiTCR, set to a Q25 quality threshold and the strictest error-elimination algorithm, was used for CDR3 identification, clonotype clustering and error correction. A nonparametric unseen species model with Euler transformation was used to estimate lower-bound total TCR beta diversity. In TCRdb, the public reads were trimmed at Q25 with fastp and aligned with MiXCR, with productive beta chains retained. Each entry merges the rows of one CDR3 protein and shows their most common DNA and genes. These V and J calls derive from TCRdb rather than the authors' analysis. The sample table lists over a million distinct CDR3 sequences, almost 60% of them with a count of one. Together, the top ten hold more than 6% of the sample.

Donors were a few dozen systemically healthy Caucasian individuals from Russia aged roughly 6 to 95 years. About 10 milliliters of peripheral blood were drawn from each donor into EDTA-treated Vacutainer tubes. Ficoll-Paque density-gradient centrifugation was used to isolate PBMCs, with at least 6.5 million per sample. Trizol reagent was used to extract total RNA from PBMCs, with at least 6 micrograms per sample. For every donor, flow cytometry on a PBMC aliquot measured the percentage of naive CD45RAhigh/CD27high T cells. The chain is assembled from TRBV6-6 and TRBJ2-3; no D gene is confidently identified. This clonotype was sampled from a man aged 18-30 years in good health. Sequenced material: blood. In nucleotide form, the sequence is TGTGCCAGCTGTCAGCGAACCTCGACAGATACGCAGTATTTT. Its protein reads: CASCQRTSTDTQYF.